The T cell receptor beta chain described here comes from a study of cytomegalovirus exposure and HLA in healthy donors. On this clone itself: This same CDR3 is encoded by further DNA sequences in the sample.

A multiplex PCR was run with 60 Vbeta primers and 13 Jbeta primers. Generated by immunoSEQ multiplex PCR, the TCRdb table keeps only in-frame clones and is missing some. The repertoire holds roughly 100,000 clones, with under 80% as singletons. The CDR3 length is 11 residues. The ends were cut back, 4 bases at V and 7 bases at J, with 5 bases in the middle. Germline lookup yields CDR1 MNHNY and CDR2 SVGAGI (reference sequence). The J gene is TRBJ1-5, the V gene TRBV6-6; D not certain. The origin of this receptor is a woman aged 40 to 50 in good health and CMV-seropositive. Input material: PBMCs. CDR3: CASSSGQPQHF. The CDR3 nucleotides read TGTGCCAGCAGTTCAGGACAGCCCCAGCATTTT.